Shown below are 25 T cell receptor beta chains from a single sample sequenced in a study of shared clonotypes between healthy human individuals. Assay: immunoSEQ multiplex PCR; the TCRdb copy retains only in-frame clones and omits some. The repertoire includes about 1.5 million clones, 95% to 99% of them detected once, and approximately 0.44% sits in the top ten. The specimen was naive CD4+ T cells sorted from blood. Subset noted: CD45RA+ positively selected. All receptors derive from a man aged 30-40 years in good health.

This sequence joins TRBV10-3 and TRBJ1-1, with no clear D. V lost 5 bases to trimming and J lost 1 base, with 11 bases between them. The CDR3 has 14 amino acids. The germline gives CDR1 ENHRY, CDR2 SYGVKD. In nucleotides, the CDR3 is TGTGCCATCAGTCTTAGGACGGAGAACACTGAAGCTTTCTTT. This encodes CAISLRTENTEAFF.

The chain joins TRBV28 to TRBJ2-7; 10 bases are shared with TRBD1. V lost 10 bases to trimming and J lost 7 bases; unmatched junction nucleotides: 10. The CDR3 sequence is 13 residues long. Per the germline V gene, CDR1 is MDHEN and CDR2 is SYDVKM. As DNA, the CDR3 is TGTGCCACCGAACGGGACAGGGGAAAGGAGCAGTACTTC. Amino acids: CATERDRGKEQYF.

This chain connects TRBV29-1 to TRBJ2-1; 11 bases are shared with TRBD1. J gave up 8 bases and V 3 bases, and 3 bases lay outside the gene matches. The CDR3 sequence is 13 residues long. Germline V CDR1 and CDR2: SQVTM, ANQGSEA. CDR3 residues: CSVEDRGHHEQFF. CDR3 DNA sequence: TGCAGCGTTGAGGACAGGGGGCACCATGAGCAGTTCTTC.

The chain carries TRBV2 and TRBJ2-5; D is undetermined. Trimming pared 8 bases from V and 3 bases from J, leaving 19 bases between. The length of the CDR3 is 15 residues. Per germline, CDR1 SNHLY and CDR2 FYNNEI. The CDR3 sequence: CASRSPPKYKETQYF. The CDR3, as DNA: TGTGCCAGCCGATCCCCACCTAAGTATAAAGAGACCCAGTACTTC.

The CDR3 loop reads CASTDRVSYNEQFF. Written as DNA, the CDR3 is TGTGCCAGCACCGACAGGGTCTCCTACAATGAGCAGTTCTTC. The chain is built from TRBV7-9 and TRBJ2-1; 7 nucleotides agree with TRBD1. The CDR3 loop spans 14 amino acids. The V gene end was trimmed by 7 bases and the J gene end by 0 bases; junction bases not matched to a gene: 3. Looked up from germline, CDR1 is SEHNR and CDR2 is FQNEAQ (reference sequence).

The CDR3 DNA follows: TGTGCCAGCAGGACTAGCGGGGGCGAGACCCAGTACTTC. It encodes CASRTSGGETQYF. This chain connects TRBV28 to TRBJ2-5; 12 nucleotides align to TRBD2. Germline values: CDR1 MDHEN, CDR2 SYDVKM. With V trimmed by 6 bases and J by 5 bases, 1 base remained unmatched. The CDR3 is 13 residues long.

The CDR3 sequence is CASSSVAGAYEQYF. For the CDR3, the DNA is TGCGCCAGCAGCTCGGTAGCGGGAGCGTACGAGCAGTACTTC. This chain connects TRBV5-1 to TRBJ2-7, with TRBD2 matching over 9 bases. J lost 4 bases, V lost 3 bases, and 5 bases had no gene match. CDR3 length equals 14 residues. Germline V gene lookup returns CDR1 SGHRS and CDR2 YFSETQ.

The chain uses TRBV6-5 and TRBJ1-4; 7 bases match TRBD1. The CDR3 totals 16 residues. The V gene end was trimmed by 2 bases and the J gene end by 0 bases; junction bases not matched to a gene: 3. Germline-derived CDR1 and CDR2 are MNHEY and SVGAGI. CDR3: CASSYQTGATNEKLFF. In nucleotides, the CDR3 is TGTGCCAGCAGTTACCAAACAGGGGCAACTAATGAAAAACTGTTTTTT.

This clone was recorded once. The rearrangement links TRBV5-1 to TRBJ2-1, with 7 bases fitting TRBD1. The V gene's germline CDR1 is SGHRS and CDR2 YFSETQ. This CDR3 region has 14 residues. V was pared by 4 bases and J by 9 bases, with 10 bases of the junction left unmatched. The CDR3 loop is CASSPRTGASEQFF. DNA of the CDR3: TGCGCCAGCAGCCCCCGTACAGGGGCAAGTGAGCAGTTCTTC.

CDR3 DNA sequence: TGCGCCAGCAGGGATGGGACTAGCGGGAGAGAGACCCAGTACTTC. It translates to CASRDGTSGRETQYF. The rearrangement links TRBV5-1 to TRBJ2-5; 14 bases agree with TRBD2. The CDR3 totals 15 residues. Germline CDR1 SGHRS, CDR2 YFSETQ. The trim removed 5 bases at V and 4 bases at J, leaving 4 bases unmatched.

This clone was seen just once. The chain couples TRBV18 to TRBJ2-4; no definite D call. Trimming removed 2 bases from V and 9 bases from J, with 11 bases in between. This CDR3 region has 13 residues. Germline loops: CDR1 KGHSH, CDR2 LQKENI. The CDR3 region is CASSPVDARIQYF. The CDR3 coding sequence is TGTGCCAGCTCACCAGTGGACGCCCGCATTCAGTACTTC.

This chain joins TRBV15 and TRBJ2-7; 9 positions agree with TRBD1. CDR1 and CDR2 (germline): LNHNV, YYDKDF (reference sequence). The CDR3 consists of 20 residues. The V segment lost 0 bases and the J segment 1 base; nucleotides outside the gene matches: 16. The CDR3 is CATSRDLLGTGSILSYEQYF. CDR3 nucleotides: TGTGCCACCAGCAGAGATTTATTGGGGACAGGGTCCATCCTATCCTACGAGCAGTACTTC.

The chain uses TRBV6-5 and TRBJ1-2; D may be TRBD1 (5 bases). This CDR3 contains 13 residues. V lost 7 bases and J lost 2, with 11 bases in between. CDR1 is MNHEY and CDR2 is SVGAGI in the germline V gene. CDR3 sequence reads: CASTPGGNYGYTF. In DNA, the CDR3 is TGTGCCAGCACCCCGGGGGGGAACTATGGCTACACCTTC.

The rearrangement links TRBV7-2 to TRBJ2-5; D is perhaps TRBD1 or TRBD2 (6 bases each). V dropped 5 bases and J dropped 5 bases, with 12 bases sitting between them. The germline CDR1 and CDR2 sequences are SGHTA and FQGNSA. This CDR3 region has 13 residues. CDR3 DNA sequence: TGTGCCAGCAGCGGAGGGGGTTTGGAGACCCAGTACTTC. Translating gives CASSGGGLETQYF.

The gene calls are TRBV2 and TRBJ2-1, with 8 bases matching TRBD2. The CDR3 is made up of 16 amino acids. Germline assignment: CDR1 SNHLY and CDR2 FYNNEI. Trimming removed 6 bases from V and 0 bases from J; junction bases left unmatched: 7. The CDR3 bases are TGTGCCAGCAGCGAGACTAGCGCAAGCTCCTACAATGAGCAGTTCTTC. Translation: CASSETSASSYNEQFF.

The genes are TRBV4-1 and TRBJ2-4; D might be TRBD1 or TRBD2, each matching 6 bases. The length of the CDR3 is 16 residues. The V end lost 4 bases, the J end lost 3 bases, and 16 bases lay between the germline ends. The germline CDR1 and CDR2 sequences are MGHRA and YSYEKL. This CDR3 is CASSPMEGGFKNIQYF. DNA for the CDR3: TGCGCCAGCAGCCCCATGGAGGGGGGATTCAAAAACATTCAGTACTTC.

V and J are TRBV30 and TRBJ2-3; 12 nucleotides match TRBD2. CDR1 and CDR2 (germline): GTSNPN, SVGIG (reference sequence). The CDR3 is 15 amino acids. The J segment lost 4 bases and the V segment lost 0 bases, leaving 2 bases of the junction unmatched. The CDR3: CAWSVPSGRADTQYF. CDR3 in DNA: TGTGCCTGGAGTGTCCCTAGCGGGAGGGCAGATACGCAGTATTTT.

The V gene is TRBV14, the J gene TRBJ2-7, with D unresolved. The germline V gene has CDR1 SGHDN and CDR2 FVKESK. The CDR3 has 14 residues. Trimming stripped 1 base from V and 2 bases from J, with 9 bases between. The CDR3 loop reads CASSQGRRAYEQYF. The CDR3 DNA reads TGTGCCAGCAGCCAAGGTCGTAGAGCCTACGAGCAGTACTTC.

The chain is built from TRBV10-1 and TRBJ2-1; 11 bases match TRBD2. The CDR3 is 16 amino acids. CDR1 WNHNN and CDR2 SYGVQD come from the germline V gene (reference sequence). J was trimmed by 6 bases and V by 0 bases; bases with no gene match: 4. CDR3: CASSESMGLAVNEQFF. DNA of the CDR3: TGCGCCAGCAGTGAGTCGATGGGACTAGCGGTCAATGAGCAGTTCTTC.

CDR3 protein: CASSVALGELFF. CDR3 DNA: TGTGCCAGCAGCGTAGCTCTGGGGGAGCTGTTTTTT. The chain joins TRBV9 to TRBJ2-2; no firm D call. The germline gives CDR1 SGDLS, CDR2 YYNGEE. The CDR3 length is 12 residues. V lost 0 bases and J lost 8, with 5 bases in between.

In DNA form, the CDR3 reads TGCAGCGTTGGGCCGGGGCAACTACGCGGGGAGCTGTTTTTT. Translation gives CSVGPGQLRGELFF. The chain joins TRBV29-1 to TRBJ2-2; D may match TRBD1 or TRBD2 (5 bases each). Trimming removed 4 bases at V and 7 bases at J, with 16 bases between. The CDR3 runs to 14 residues. Looked up from germline, CDR1 is SQVTM and CDR2 is ANQGSEA.

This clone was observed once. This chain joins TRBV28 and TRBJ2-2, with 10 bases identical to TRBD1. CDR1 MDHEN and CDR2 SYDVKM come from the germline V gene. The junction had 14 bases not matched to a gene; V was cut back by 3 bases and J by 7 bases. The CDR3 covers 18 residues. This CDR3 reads CASSFLQIGDRGVGELFF. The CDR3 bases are TGTGCCAGCAGTTTCCTACAGATCGGGGACAGGGGCGTCGGGGAGCTGTTTTTT.

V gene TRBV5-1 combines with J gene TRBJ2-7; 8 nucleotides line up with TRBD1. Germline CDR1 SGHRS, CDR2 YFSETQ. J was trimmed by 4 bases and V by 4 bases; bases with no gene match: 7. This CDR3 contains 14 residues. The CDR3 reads CASSNGTGTYEQYF. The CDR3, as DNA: TGCGCCAGCAGCAACGGGACAGGAACTTACGAGCAGTACTTC. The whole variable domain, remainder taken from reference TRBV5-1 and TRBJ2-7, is KAGVTQTPRYLIKTRGQQVTLSCSPISGHRSVSWYQQTPGQGLQFLFEYFSETQRNKGNFPGRFSGRQFSNSRSEMNVSTLELGDSALYLCASSNGTGTYEQYFGPGTRLTVT.

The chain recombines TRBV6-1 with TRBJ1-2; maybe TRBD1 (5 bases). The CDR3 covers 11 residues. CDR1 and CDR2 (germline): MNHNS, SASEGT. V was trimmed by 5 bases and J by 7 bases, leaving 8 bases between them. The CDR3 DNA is TGTGCCAGCAGTAGACAGACTGGCTACACCTTC. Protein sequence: CASSRQTGYTF.

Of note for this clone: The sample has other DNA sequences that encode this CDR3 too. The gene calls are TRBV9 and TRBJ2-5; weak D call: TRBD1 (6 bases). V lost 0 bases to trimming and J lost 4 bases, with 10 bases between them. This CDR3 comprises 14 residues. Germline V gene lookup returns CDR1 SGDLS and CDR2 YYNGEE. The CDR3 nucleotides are TGTGCCAGCAGCGTAGATGGCAGGGGAGAGACCCAGTACTTC. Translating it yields CASSVDGRGETQYF. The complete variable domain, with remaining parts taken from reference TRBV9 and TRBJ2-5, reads DSGVTQTPKHLITATGQRVTLRCSPRSGDLSVYWYQQSLDQGLQFLIQYYNGEERAKGNILERFSAQQFPDLHSELNLSSLELGDSALYFCASSVDGRGETQYFGPGTRLLVL.